One and the same sample provided the 19 T cell receptor beta chains below, sequenced in a study of graft-versus-host responses after intestinal transplantation. The repertoire was sequenced with immunoSEQ multiplex PCR; TCRdb's copy has only in-frame clones and lacks some. Among over 9,000 clones listed, over 60% were seen once. This specimen was PBMCs, taken 494 days after intestinal transplant. These receptors originate from a human patient who received an intestinal transplant, so some T cells may come from the graft donor.

V gene TRBV5-1 combines with J gene TRBJ1-4; TRBD1 might be the D (5 bases). Germline assignment: CDR1 SGHRS and CDR2 YFSETQ. Trimming pared 5 bases from V and 0 bases from J, leaving 11 bases between. This CDR3 has 15 residues. The CDR3 nucleotides read TGCGCCAGCAGGGGTGGGACGGCAACTAATGAAAAACTGTTTTTT. It is translated as CASRGGTATNEKLFF.

The chain uses TRBV9 and TRBJ2-5, with D possibly being TRBD2 (6 bases). The DNA end is more similar to TRBJ2-7, so the J call may be wrong. The germline V gene has CDR1 SGDLS and CDR2 YYNGEE. This CDR3 has 14 amino acids. The chain's CDR3 is CASSPGDGLYEQYF. The CDR3 nucleotides are TGTGCCAGCAGCCCGGGGGACGGCCTCTACGAGCAGTACTTC.

Worth noting for this clone: The sample carries other DNA sequences with the same CDR3. This chain links TRBV5-1 with TRBJ1-5, with 9 bases matching TRBD1. Germline V gene lookup returns CDR1 SGHRS and CDR2 YFSETQ. The V gene end was trimmed by 0 bases and the J gene end by 2 bases; junction bases not matched to a gene: 3. This CDR3 has 16 amino acids. The chain's CDR3 is CASSLGGQGGNQPQHF. The DNA of the CDR3 is TGCGCCAGCAGCTTGGGGGGACAGGGTGGCAATCAGCCCCAGCATTTT. Supplemented by reference TRBV5-1 and TRBJ1-5, the full variable domain reads KAGVTQTPRYLIKTRGQQVTLSCSPISGHRSVSWYQQTPGQGLQFLFEYFSETQRNKGNFPGRFSGRQFSNSRSEMNVSTLELGDSALYLCASSLGGQGGNQPQHFGDGTRLSIL.

This clone appeared a few times. The genes are TRBV11-2 and TRBJ1-1; the D gene is possibly TRBD1 (6 bases). Between the trimmed V and J ends, which lost 2 bases and 5 bases, there was a span of 15 bases. Germline V CDR1 and CDR2: SGHAT, FQNNGV. This CDR3 has 15 residues. CDR3 residues: CASSLSVRGRTEAFF. CDR3 nucleotide sequence: TGTGCCAGCAGCTTATCGGTCAGGGGAAGGACTGAAGCTTTCTTT.

This clone was seen just once. The rearrangement joins TRBV9 to TRBJ2-7; 7 bases are shared with TRBD1. This CDR3 is built from 15 residues. Looked up from germline, CDR1 is SGDLS and CDR2 is YYNGEE. Germline trimming cut 1 base from V and 3 bases from J; bases unmatched to any gene: 7. Here the CDR3 reads CASSVSGTVNYEQYF. CDR3 bases: TGTGCCAGCAGCGTATCCGGGACAGTCAACTACGAGCAGTACTTC. Combining the CDR3 with reference TRBV9 and TRBJ2-7 gives the whole variable domain DSGVTQTPKHLITATGQRVTLRCSPRSGDLSVYWYQQSLDQGLQFLIQYYNGEERAKGNILERFSAQQFPDLHSELNLSSLELGDSALYFCASSVSGTVNYEQYFGPGTRLTVT.

The chain is built from TRBV7-9 and TRBJ1-2, with 9 bases matching TRBD1. Per the germline V gene, CDR1 is SEHNR and CDR2 is FQNEAQ (reference sequence). The CDR3 contains 14 residues. V was clipped by 4 bases and J by 7 bases; unmatched bases: 7. The CDR3 DNA reads as TGTGCCAGCAGCTATCCGGGACAGGGTGGTGGCTACACCTTC. It encodes CASSYPGQGGGYTF.

Of note for this clone: Mismatch with germline at one junction end may stem from a read error. CDR3 sequence reads: CASSEDSSNQPQHF. In DNA, the CDR3 is TGTGCCAGCAGCGAAGACAGTAGCAATCAGCCCCAGCATTTT. The V call is TRBV6-1, the J call TRBJ1-5; maybe TRBD1 (5 bases). Germline V gene lookup returns CDR1 MNHNS and CDR2 SASEGT. The CDR3 consists of 14 residues.

V and J are TRBV5-1 and TRBJ2-3; the match to TRBD2 covers 7 bases. Germline V CDR1 and CDR2: SGHRS, YFSETQ. The J segment lost 0 bases and the V segment lost 0 bases, leaving 10 bases of the junction unmatched. CDR3 length: 18 residues. The CDR3 sequence is CASSLARLAGTSTDTQYF. In DNA, the CDR3 is TGCGCCAGCAGCTTGGCTCGTTTAGCGGGTACTAGCACAGATACGCAGTATTTT.

This chain uses TRBV5-1 with TRBJ2-2; the D is unclear. V lost 2 bases and J lost 0, with 5 bases in between. CDR3 length equals 14 residues. Germline V gene sequence: CDR1 SGHRS, CDR2 YFSETQ. The CDR3 reads CASSLDPNTGELFF. DNA of the CDR3: TGCGCCAGCAGCTTAGACCCGAACACCGGGGAGCTGTTTTTT.

The chain recombines TRBV29-1 with TRBJ2-1; no definite D call. The CDR3 spans 14 residues. CDR1 SQVTM and CDR2 ANQGSEA come from the germline V gene. V lost 3 bases and J lost 3, with 12 bases in between. The DNA of the CDR3 is TGCAGCGTTGATGCAGGAGTTCTCTACAATGAGCAGTTCTTC. It encodes CSVDAGVLYNEQFF.

This clone was picked up a small number of times. The gene calls are TRBV19 and TRBJ2-7; D perhaps matches TRBD2 (5 bases). Germline lookup yields CDR1 LNHDA and CDR2 SQIVND (reference sequence). There are 15 residues in the CDR3. With 5 bases removed from V and 7 bases from J, the gap between germline ends came to 21 bases. In DNA, the CDR3 is TGTGCCAGTAGTCACCGCTCCTTAGCGACGGGGGAGCAGTACTTC. Translation gives CASSHRSLATGEQYF.

The chain carries TRBV30 and TRBJ2-5; D possibly corresponds to TRBD2 (5 bases). Germline values: CDR1 GTSNPN, CDR2 SVGIG (reference sequence). The CDR3 loop spans 14 amino acids. V lost 4 bases, J lost 2 bases, and 14 bases lay in between. CDR3 sequence (DNA): TGTGCCTGGACCCCTGAAGGGAGACAAGAGACCCAGTACTTC. Translation gives CAWTPEGRQETQYF. The full variable domain, completed using reference TRBV30 and TRBJ2-5, is SQTIHQWPATLVQPVGSPLSLECTVEGTSNPNLYWYRQAAGRGLQLLFYSVGIGQISSEVPQNLSASRPQDRQFILSSKKLLLSDSGFYLCAWTPEGRQETQYFGPGTRLLVL.

This clone was counted between two and nine times. The genes are TRBV14 and TRBJ2-7; D gene ambiguous. The germline CDR1 and CDR2 sequences are SGHDN and FVKESK. Trimming removed 3 bases from V and 0 bases from J, with 6 bases in between. This CDR3 comprises 13 residues. Written as DNA, the CDR3 is TGTGCCAGCAGCCATTTCACCTCCTACGAGCAGTACTTC. Amino acids: CASSHFTSYEQYF. Using reference TRBV14 and TRBJ2-7 for the parts outside the CDR3, the full variable domain is EAGVTQFPSHSVIEKGQTVTLRCDPISGHDNLYWYRRVMGKEIKFLLHFVKESKQDESGMPNNRFLAERTGGTYSTLKVQPAELEDSGVYFCASSHFTSYEQYFGPGTRLTVT.

V is TRBV4-1 and J is TRBJ2-2, with D possibly being TRBD2 (6 bases). Germline CDR1 MGHRA, CDR2 YSYEKL. The V and J ends lost 4 bases and 4 bases respectively, with 13 bases between them. The CDR3 has 15 residues. The CDR3 DNA reads as TGCGCCAGCAGCCCACTAGCCCACCCCACCGGGGAGCTGTTTTTT. It is translated as CASSPLAHPTGELFF.

This chain links TRBV4-1 with TRBJ2-1; 8 bases line up with TRBD2. V was clipped by 0 bases and J by 7 bases; unmatched bases: 17. The CDR3 length is 19 residues. Germline loops: CDR1 MGHRA, CDR2 YSYEKL. Written as DNA, the CDR3 is TGCGCCAGCAGCCAAGATTGGGCACGCGGCGGGAGGAATACAAATGAGCAGTTCTTC. It yields the protein CASSQDWARGGRNTNEQFF.

Of note for this clone: At the DNA level, this CDR3 is encoded by other sequences in the same sample as well. The chain joins TRBV4-1 to TRBJ2-2; 7 bases align to TRBD2. The CDR3 is made up of 14 amino acids. V shed 5 bases and J 5 bases; nucleotides not matched to a gene: 5. Germline assignment: CDR1 MGHRA and CDR2 YSYEKL. The CDR3 reads CASSLAGGTGELFF. For the CDR3, the DNA is TGCGCCAGCAGCTTAGCGGGTGGGACCGGGGAGCTGTTTTTT.

The CDR3 is CASSPAETQYF. The CDR3 bases are TGTGCCAGCAGTCCAGCAGAGACCCAGTACTTC. The genes are TRBV5-8 and TRBJ2-5; D call uncertain. The germline CDR1 and CDR2 sequences are SGHTS and YDEGEE. The CDR3 is made up of 11 amino acids. Deletions cut 5 bases from V and 4 bases from J, with 6 bases between.

This clone appeared a single time. V is TRBV2 and J is TRBJ1-2, with D tentatively TRBD1 (6 bases). The CDR3 runs 12 residues. V was cut by 8 bases and J by 7 bases, with 14 bases left in between. Germline loops: CDR1 SNHLY, CDR2 FYNNEI. The CDR3 DNA follows: TGTGCCAGCTCTGAGGGGGGTTTTGGCTACACCTTC. This encodes CASSEGGFGYTF.

This chain links TRBV5-5 with TRBJ2-7; D call uncertain. V was pared by 0 bases and J by 3 bases, with 7 bases between. This CDR3 contains 13 residues. CDR1 and CDR2 from the germline V gene are SGHKS and YYEKEE (reference sequence). CDR3: CASSLVLFYEQYF. The DNA for the CDR3 is TGTGCCAGCAGCTTGGTTCTCTTCTACGAGCAGTACTTC. The full variable domain, its missing parts supplied by reference TRBV5-5 and TRBJ2-7, is DAGVTQSPTHLIKTRGQQVTLRCSPISGHKSVSWYQQVLGQGPQFIFQYYEKEERGRGNFPDRFSARQFPNYSSELNVNALLLGDSALYLCASSLVLFYEQYFGPGTRLTVT.